These T cell receptor beta chains were read from a single sample in a study of technical replicates of blood from a handful of donors. Assay used: immunoSEQ multiplex PCR; TCRdb lists only in-frame clones, some missing. The table has about 70,000 clones, roughly 94% seen once; the top ten hold 0.25%. The sequenced sample was T cells isolated from PBMCs. These receptors originate from a human donor in good health. The CDR3 runs from the conserved cysteine through the conserved F or W. Fields, in order: clone size, J gene, D gene, V gene, CDR3 protein, CDR3 DNA. A D gene is named only where the DNA matches it firmly. Clone size appears in some rows only: once, few, many, or a class for an expanded clone.

size: -
J: TRBJ1-3
D: -
V: TRBV19
CDR3: CASIGGSSGNTIYF
DNA: TGTGCCAGTATCGGGGGGAGCTCTGGAAACACCATATATTTT

size: -
J: TRBJ2-4
D: TRBD1
V: TRBV4-1
CDR3: CASSQVGQGKNIQYF
DNA: TGCGCCAGCAGCCAAGTGGGACAGGGTAAAAACATTCAGTACTTC

size: -
J: TRBJ1-5
D: -
V: TRBV16
CDR3: CASSHSGSYYSNQPQHF
DNA: TGTGCCAGCAGCCATAGCGGGAGTTATTATAGCAATCAGCCCCAGCATTTT

size: -
J: TRBJ2-1
D: TRBD2
V: TRBV10-2
CDR3: CATPAGVPSNEQFF
DNA: TGCGCCACCCCAGCGGGGGTTCCCTCCAATGAGCAGTTCTTC

size: -
J: TRBJ2-5
D: -
V: TRBV30
CDR3: CAWTSQGQETQYF
DNA: TGTGCCTGGACATCCCAGGGTCAAGAGACCCAGTACTTC

size: -
J: TRBJ1-3
D: TRBD1
V: TRBV6-5
CDR3: CASGWKGATGNTIYF
DNA: TGTGCCAGCGGGTGGAAGGGGGCGACTGGAAACACCATATATTTT

size: -
J: TRBJ1-1
D: TRBD1
V: TRBV19
CDR3: CASSHGQGGTEAFF
DNA: TGTGCCAGTAGCCATGGACAGGGAGGCACTGAAGCTTTCTTT

size: once
J: TRBJ2-7
D: TRBD1
V: TRBV28
CDR3: CASSPGTGPYEQYF
DNA: TGTGCTTCCTCCCCCGGGACAGGCCCCTACGAGCAGTACTTC

size: few
J: TRBJ1-1
D: -
V: TRBV18
CDR3: CASSPGMEVTEAFF
DNA: TGTGCCAGCTCACCTGGGATGGAGGTCACTGAAGCTTTCTTT

size: -
J: TRBJ2-1
D: TRBD2
V: TRBV7-6
CDR3: CASSLGSGSYPNEQFF
DNA: TGTGCCAGCAGCCTTGGTAGCGGGAGTTATCCGAATGAGCAGTTCTTC

size: -
J: TRBJ2-3
D: TRBD2
V: TRBV7-7
CDR3: CASSFGLAGADTQYF
DNA: TGTGCTAGCAGCTTCGGACTAGCGGGGGCAGATACGCAGTATTTT

size: -
J: TRBJ1-1
D: -
V: TRBV7-9
CDR3: CASSPIGGVATEAFF
DNA: TGTGCCAGCAGCCCCATTGGGGGCGTAGCGACTGAAGCTTTCTTT

size: -
J: TRBJ2-7
D: TRBD2
V: TRBV18
CDR3: CASSPLLAGIRWEQYF
DNA: TGTGCCAGCTCACCACTACTAGCGGGTATTCGGTGGGAGCAGTACTTC

size: -
J: TRBJ2-7
D: TRBD2
V: TRBV14
CDR3: CASSQGGLRTSGLTYEQYF
DNA: TGTGCCAGCAGCCAAGGAGGTCTGCGGACTAGCGGATTAACCTACGAGCAGTACTTC

size: -
J: TRBJ2-7
D: TRBD1
V: TRBV27
CDR3: CASSSTGQGRDEQYF
DNA: TGTGCCAGCAGTTCAACTGGACAGGGCCGGGACGAGCAGTACTTC

size: -
J: TRBJ2-5
D: TRBD2
V: TRBV4-1
CDR3: CASSQEGSAGGPGETQYF
DNA: TGCGCCAGCAGCCAAGAAGGGTCAGCGGGGGGGCCGGGAGAGACCCAGTACTTC

size: -
J: TRBJ1-5
D: -
V: TRBV5-1
CDR3: CASSFESGGNQPQHF
DNA: TGCGCCAGCAGCTTCGAGAGCGGCGGAAATCAGCCCCAGCATTTT

size: -
J: TRBJ2-7
D: -
V: TRBV7-8
CDR3: CASSPRLAYEQYF
DNA: TGTGCCAGCAGCCCACGACTAGCCTACGAGCAGTACTTC

size: -
J: TRBJ1-1
D: -
V: TRBV4-1
CDR3: CASSQDRGVNTEAFF
DNA: TGCGCCAGCAGCCAAGATCGGGGAGTAAACACTGAAGCTTTCTTT

size: -
J: TRBJ2-5
D: -
V: TRBV2
CDR3: CASSLEAETQYF
DNA: TGTGCCAGCAGCCTGGAAGCGGAGACCCAGTACTTC

size: -
J: TRBJ1-2
D: -
V: TRBV19
CDR3: CASSIKRTPNYGYTF
DNA: TGTGCCAGTAGTATAAAAAGGACACCTAACTATGGCTACACCTTC

size: -
J: TRBJ2-7
D: -
V: TRBV23-1
CDR3: CASSRTGITYEQYF
DNA: TGCGCCAGCAGTCGTACAGGAATTACCTACGAGCAGTACTTC

size: -
J: TRBJ1-4
D: -
V: TRBV30
CDR3: CAWTLGAALASNEKLFF
DNA: TGTGCCTGGACTCTTGGGGCAGCATTAGCTTCTAATGAAAAACTGTTTTTT

size: -
J: TRBJ2-7
D: TRBD1
V: TRBV13
CDR3: CASSQGTVTYEQYF
DNA: TGTGCCAGCAGCCAAGGGACAGTCACCTACGAGCAGTACTTC

size: -
J: TRBJ1-1
D: -
V: TRBV11-2
CDR3: CASSLDPRGGWNTEAFF
DNA: TGTGCCAGCAGCCTAGACCCTCGGGGAGGGTGGAACACTGAAGCTTTCTTT

size: -
J: TRBJ2-2
D: -
V: TRBV12-2
CDR3: CASRSYIRGRGISNTGELFF
DNA: TGTGCAAGTCGCTCCTACATTAGGGGTCGTGGGATATCGAACACCGGGGAGCTGTTTTTT

size: -
J: TRBJ1-4
D: -
V: TRBV4-1
CDR3: CASSQVGSGREKLFF
DNA: TGCGCCAGCAGCCAAGTTGGTTCAGGTCGTGAAAAACTGTTTTTT

size: -
J: TRBJ2-5
D: TRBD2
V: TRBV28
CDR3: CASSFLLGGPETQYF
DNA: TGTGCCAGCAGTTTTCTCTTGGGAGGGCCAGAGACCCAGTACTTC

size: -
J: TRBJ2-2
D: TRBD2
V: TRBV2
CDR3: CASSREGTGELFF
DNA: TGTGCCAGCAGTAGGGAGGGAACCGGGGAGCTGTTTTTT

size: -
J: TRBJ2-7
D: TRBD2
V: TRBV5-1
CDR3: CASSGAGGSKGGYEQYF
DNA: TGCGCCAGCAGCGGAGCGGGAGGCTCCAAGGGAGGGTACGAGCAGTACTTC

size: -
J: TRBJ2-3
D: TRBD2
V: TRBV5-6
CDR3: CASSNGGGVGQYF
DNA: TGTGCCAGCAGTAACGGGGGGGGTGTAGGGCAGTATTTT

size: once
J: TRBJ2-2
D: -
V: TRBV19
CDR3: CASSMGRNTGELFF
DNA: TGTGCCAGTAGTATGGGGAGGAACACCGGGGAGCTGTTTTTT

size: few
J: TRBJ2-2
D: TRBD2
V: TRBV28
CDR3: CASSFVGTSVTGELFF
DNA: TGTGCCAGCAGTTTTGTGGGGACTAGCGTCACCGGGGAGCTGTTTTTT

size: -
J: TRBJ1-1
D: TRBD1
V: TRBV4-1
CDR3: CASSRGQAGTEAFF
DNA: TGCGCCAGCAGCCGGGGACAGGCGGGAACTGAAGCTTTCTTT

size: -
J: TRBJ1-2
D: -
V: TRBV30
CDR3: CAWSYRFGYTF
DNA: TGTGCCTGGAGTTACAGATTCGGCTACACCTTC

size: -
J: TRBJ1-2
D: -
V: TRBV4-1
CDR3: CASSQGASAGYTF
DNA: TGCGCCAGCAGCCAGGGGGCGAGTGCGGGCTACACCTTC

size: -
J: TRBJ2-5
D: -
V: TRBV6-5
CDR3: CASSYSRSRGTQYF
DNA: TGTGCCAGCAGTTACTCACGGTCCCGAGGGACCCAGTACTTC

size: once
J: TRBJ2-7
D: TRBD1
V: TRBV5-1
CDR3: CASRLNLGQGSYEQYF
DNA: TGCGCCAGCAGATTGAACCTGGGACAGGGATCCTACGAGCAGTACTTC

size: -
J: TRBJ2-1
D: TRBD1
V: TRBV29-1
CDR3: CSVVDRVGPEQFF
DNA: TGCAGCGTTGTGGACAGGGTTGGCCCCGAGCAGTTCTTC

size: once
J: TRBJ2-7
D: TRBD2
V: TRBV4-2
CDR3: CASSQGREPYEQYF
DNA: TGTGCCAGCAGCCAGGGGCGGGAGCCATACGAGCAGTACTTC

size: -
J: TRBJ2-7
D: -
V: TRBV20-1
CDR3: CSATPLNEQYF
DNA: TGCAGTGCTACCCCCTTAAACGAGCAGTACTTC

size: once
J: TRBJ2-5
D: TRBD2
V: TRBV4-1
CDR3: CASSHPGTSGGGTQYF
DNA: TGCGCCAGCAGCCATCCCGGGACTAGCGGGGGGGGGACCCAGTACTTC

size: -
J: TRBJ2-7
D: TRBD1
V: TRBV15
CDR3: CATSRDRGLGTGGEFSYEQYF
DNA: TGTGCCACCAGCAGAGATCGTGGTTTAGGGACAGGGGGCGAATTTTCCTACGAGCAGTACTTC

size: -
J: TRBJ2-7
D: -
V: TRBV5-4
CDR3: CASSLGSSRGEQYF
DNA: TGTGCCAGCAGCTTGGGGTCCTCCAGGGGTGAGCAGTACTTC

size: -
J: TRBJ1-1
D: -
V: TRBV19
CDR3: CASSSGVGTEAFF
DNA: TGTGCCAGTAGTTCAGGGGTGGGCACTGAAGCTTTCTTT

size: -
J: TRBJ2-3
D: -
V: TRBV29-1
CDR3: CSVTTSVGTDTQYF
DNA: TGCAGCGTTACGACTAGTGTCGGCACAGATACGCAGTATTTT

size: once
J: TRBJ2-7
D: -
V: TRBV6-5
CDR3: CASRRGPDIYEQYF
DNA: TGTGCCAGCAGGAGAGGCCCGGACATCTACGAGCAGTACTTC

size: -
J: TRBJ2-1
D: -
V: TRBV9
CDR3: CASSVVPSSSYNEQFF
DNA: TGTGCCAGCAGCGTAGTCCCCTCCAGCTCCTACAATGAGCAGTTCTTC

size: -
J: TRBJ2-5
D: TRBD2
V: TRBV12-5
CDR3: CASGLGRGGTQYF
DNA: TGTGCTAGTGGTTTGGGCCGGGGGGGGACCCAGTACTTC

size: -
J: TRBJ2-7
D: TRBD2
V: TRBV5-1
CDR3: CASSFSGGADYEQYF
DNA: TGCGCCAGCAGCTTTAGCGGGGGAGCCGACTACGAGCAGTACTTC

size: once
J: TRBJ2-5
D: -
V: TRBV5-1
CDR3: CASSSLDTQETQYF
DNA: TGCGCCAGCAGCTCCCTCGACACCCAAGAGACCCAGTACTTC

size: -
J: TRBJ2-3
D: TRBD2
V: TRBV11-2
CDR3: CASSLVAGVGETQYF
DNA: TGTGCCAGCAGCTTAGTAGCGGGAGTAGGAGAAACGCAGTATTTT